These 19 T cell receptor beta chains were sequenced from one sample in a study of shared clonotypes between healthy human individuals (dated by TCRdb to about 2020). To prepare the library, the immunoSEQ multiplex PCR assay was applied. TCRdb re-hosts the immuneACCESS table, in-frame sequences only. Its copies lack some clones; in the studies checked, an unresolved V gene accounts for under half of them, and the cause for the rest is not known. This sample holds approximately 2,300,000 clones; about 90% were observed only once. The leading ten clones occupy approximately 0.41% of the sample. The sequenced sample was naive CD4+ T cells from PBMCs. What the cell subset or site label conveys for this sample: CD45RA+ positively selected. The origin of the receptors is a man aged 18 to 29 in good health. Some clones in this sample may be carry-over from other donors' samples.

V gene TRBV2 combines with J gene TRBJ2-1; D is unresolved. V lost 2 bases to trimming and J lost 8 bases, with 4 bases between them. CDR1 SNHLY and CDR2 FYNNEI come from the germline V gene. This CDR3 region has 11 residues. The CDR3 DNA is TGTGCCAGCAGTGAATATGATGAGCAGTTCTTC. This translates into CASSEYDEQFF. The whole variable domain, remainder taken from reference TRBV2 and TRBJ2-1, is EPEVTQTPSHQVTQMGQEVILRCVPISNHLYFYWYRQILGQKVEFLVSFYNNEISEKSEIFDDQFSVERPDGSNFTLKIRSTKLEDSAMYFCASSEYDEQFFGPGTRLTVL.

This rearrangement joins TRBV7-9 to TRBJ2-5, with a weak D call TRBD2 (5 bases). From germline, CDR1 is SEHNR and CDR2 FQNEAQ (reference sequence). The germline V and J ends were trimmed by 4 bases and 5 bases, with 14 bases remaining between them. CDR3 length: 14 amino acids. CDR3 residues: CASSSKAASETQYF. In DNA, the CDR3 is TGTGCCAGCAGCTCAAAAGCGGCTTCTGAGACCCAGTACTTC.

The chain links TRBV28 to TRBJ1-5; D not certain. This CDR3 contains 14 residues. Germline CDR1 MDHEN, CDR2 SYDVKM. Trimming took 3 bases from V and 1 from J, leaving 7 bases between them. The CDR3 sequence is CASSFVRSNQPQHF. The DNA of the CDR3 is TGTGCCAGCAGTTTCGTAAGAAGCAATCAGCCCCAGCATTTT.

V gene TRBV10-2 combines with J gene TRBJ2-7; D possibly corresponds to TRBD2 (6 bases). The CDR3 has 13 amino acids. Looked up from germline, CDR1 is WSHSY and CDR2 is SAAADI. The V end lost 2 bases, the J end lost 7 bases, and 12 bases lay between the germline ends. The CDR3 spells CASSEVRGGEQYF. CDR3 DNA: TGCGCCAGCAGTGAGGTGAGAGGAGGGGAGCAGTACTTC.

The J gene is TRBJ2-1, the V gene TRBV4-1; 7 nucleotides match TRBD2. CDR3 length: 16 amino acids. With 1 base clipped from V and 0 bases from J, the junction kept 3 bases outside the gene matches. Germline assignment: CDR1 MGHRA and CDR2 YSYEKL. The CDR3 DNA is TGCGCCAGCAGCCAAGTTCCGGGGGGCTCCTACAATGAGCAGTTCTTC. Translation: CASSQVPGGSYNEQFF.

The chain is built from TRBV21-1 and TRBJ2-7; TRBD1, the table's D call, lacks a check against the DNA. TRBV21-1 is marked as a pseudogene. The CDR3 covers 15 residues. The CDR3 region has the DNA TGTGCCAGCAGCAAAGCGGGACAGGGGCCGTACGAGCAGTACTTC. Translated: CASSKAGQGPYEQYF.

This clone appeared once. The rearrangement uses TRBV19 and TRBJ2-7; TRBD1 aligns across 9 bases. Per germline, CDR1 LNHDA and CDR2 SQIVND (reference sequence). V shed 5 bases and J 3 bases; nucleotides not matched to a gene: 8. The CDR3 loop spans 15 amino acids. In DNA form, the CDR3 reads TGTGCCAGTAGTCCCCGGGGACAGGGCTACTACGAGCAGTACTTC. Translation gives CASSPRGQGYYEQYF.

This clone was recorded a few times. The chain couples TRBV7-9 to TRBJ1-4; D uncertain. The germline CDR1 and CDR2 sequences are SEHNR and FQNEAQ (reference sequence). V lost 4 bases and J lost 5, with 11 bases in between. CDR3 size: 14 residues. The DNA for the CDR3 is TGTGCCAGCAGCTGGCGGACGGAGAATGAAAAACTGTTTTTT. This codes for CASSWRTENEKLFF.

The J gene is TRBJ2-5, the V gene TRBV6-6; the D is unclear. CDR1 is MNHNY, CDR2 SVGAGI, per germline (reference sequence). V was cut by 0 bases and J by 2 bases, with 10 bases left in between. The CDR3 is made up of 15 amino acids. CDR3 DNA sequence: TGTGCCAGCAGTTACTCGTCTTTCAGGCAAGAGACCCAGTACTTC. It specifies CASSYSSFRQETQYF.

A few counts support this clone. CDR3 coding DNA: TGTGCCAGTAGTGATCACCAGTACAGGGCGAACACTGAAGCTTTCTTT. Translation gives CASSDHQYRANTEAFF. The chain uses TRBV19 and TRBJ1-1; tentative D call: TRBD1 (6 bases). Trimming shortened V by 5 bases and J by 1 base, and 17 bases separated the two germline ends. Germline CDR1 LNHDA, CDR2 SQIVND (reference sequence). The CDR3 totals 16 residues.

V usage is TRBV5-1 and J usage is TRBJ2-4; 7 positions agree with TRBD1. Losses at the gene ends were 0 bases for V and 1 base for J; bases not matched to a gene: 7. The germline V gene has CDR1 SGHRS and CDR2 YFSETQ. The CDR3 is made up of 17 amino acids. In DNA form, the CDR3 reads TGCGCCAGCAGCTTGGCACAGGGGCCGTCGGCCAAAAACATTCAGTACTTC. Translated: CASSLAQGPSAKNIQYF. The full variable domain, rest sourced from reference TRBV5-1 and TRBJ2-4, is KAGVTQTPRYLIKTRGQQVTLSCSPISGHRSVSWYQQTPGQGLQFLFEYFSETQRNKGNFPGRFSGRQFSNSRSEMNVSTLELGDSALYLCASSLAQGPSAKNIQYFGAGTRLSVL.

The chain uses TRBV4-1 and TRBJ1-1; maybe TRBD1 (5 bases). CDR1 and CDR2 from the germline V gene are MGHRA and YSYEKL. V lost 6 bases, J lost 11 bases, and 19 bases lay in between. The length of the CDR3 is 13 residues. This chain's CDR3 is CASREGLQQVAFF. Written as DNA, the CDR3 is TGCGCCAGCAGGGAGGGACTTCAGCAGGTGGCTTTCTTT.

A word on this clone: Other nucleotide sequences from this sample produce the same CDR3. The chain couples TRBV9 to TRBJ2-7; D remains ambiguous. V shed 2 bases and J shed 2 bases, with 11 bases lying between them. This CDR3 contains 14 residues. Germline CDR1 SGDLS, CDR2 YYNGEE. CDR3 amino acids: CASSVGMGTYEQYF. The CDR3 nucleotides read TGTGCCAGCAGCGTTGGTATGGGGACCTACGAGCAGTACTTC.

This clone was counted between two and nine times. Other DNA sequences in this specimen translate into the identical CDR3. This chain links TRBV5-1 with TRBJ1-1; D is unresolved. Germline values: CDR1 SGHRS, CDR2 YFSETQ. The germline V and J ends were trimmed by 0 bases and 1 base, with 7 bases remaining between them. The CDR3 has 14 residues. CDR3 amino acids: CASSLDRQNTEAFF. The CDR3 DNA follows: TGCGCCAGCAGCTTGGATCGTCAGAACACTGAAGCTTTCTTT.

The chain has TRBV29-1 and TRBJ2-7; D ambiguous. Germline V gene lookup returns CDR1 SQVTM and CDR2 ANQGSEA. Trimming took off 5 bases at V and 6 bases at J, with 14 bases between the two ends. The CDR3 is made up of 12 amino acids. CDR3 in DNA: TGCAGCGTTCTACCTCCGTCGGGCGAGCAGTACTTC. Amino acids: CSVLPPSGEQYF.

The chain links TRBV21-1 to TRBJ2-7; TRBD1 is the table's D call and was not checked against the DNA. TRBV21-1 is deemed a pseudogene. The CDR3 has 16 residues. The CDR3 DNA is TGTGCCAGCAGCAAAGTCGACAGGGTACGTCCCTACGAGCAGTACTTC. Amino acids: CASSKVDRVRPYEQYF.

This rearrangement joins TRBV30 to TRBJ1-5; weak D call: TRBD1 (6 bases). Trimming removed 5 bases from V and 5 bases from J, with 13 bases in between. The CDR3 covers 13 residues. Germline assignment: CDR1 GTSNPN and CDR2 SVGIG (reference sequence). CDR3 nucleotide sequence: TGTGCCTGGGGGCCGGGGGGCCATCAGCCCCAGCATTTT. Translation gives CAWGPGGHQPQHF.

This chain connects TRBV6-5 to TRBJ2-3; D is perhaps TRBD2 (5 bases). The CDR3 spans 14 residues. Germline V CDR1 and CDR2: MNHEY, SVGAGI. The V and J ends lost 2 bases and 0 bases respectively, with 6 bases between them. The chain's CDR3 is CASSYRTSTDTQYF. The CDR3 region has the DNA TGTGCCAGCAGTTACCGGACTAGCACAGATACGCAGTATTTT.

The chain recombines TRBV5-1 with TRBJ2-7, with 7 bases fitting TRBD1. Trimming took 4 bases from V and 1 from J; bases not matched to a gene: 8. The germline CDR1 and CDR2 sequences are SGHRS and YFSETQ. This CDR3 spans 15 amino acids. The CDR3 is CASSLTEGQSYEQYF. The CDR3 DNA follows: TGCGCCAGCAGCCTCACTGAGGGACAGTCCTACGAGCAGTACTTC.